These 23 T cell receptor beta chains share one sample of origin, sequenced in a study of T-cell memory formation after mild COVID-19. From the 5' RACE reads, TCRdb called clonotypes with MiXCR, one entry per CDR3 protein. The data contain roughly 49,000 distinct CDR3 sequences, 27% of them singletons. The sequencing sample was made of PBMCs or a T cell subset sorted from them (not recorded which). The receptors here all came from a man younger than 30 who had mild COVID-19 (a few samples of this study predate the infection). Cell type and time point are not known.

Concerning this clonotype itself: Its ends do not fully match the called genes, so a read error is possible. The chain recombines TRBV5-5 with TRBJ2-7; D remains ambiguous. Germline values: CDR1 SGHKS, CDR2 YYEKEE (reference sequence). The CDR3 spans 13 residues. Here the CDR3 DNA reads TGTGCCAGCAGCTTGCCAGGTGAAACCTTGATGCACTTC. Protein sequence: CASSLPGETLMHF. The variable domain in full, completed from reference TRBV5-5 and TRBJ2-7, reads DAGVTQSPTHLIKTRGQQVTLRCSPISGHKSVSWYQQVLGQGPQFIFQYYEKEERGRGNFPDRFSARQFPNYSSELNVNALLLGDSALYLCASSLPGETLMHFGPGTRLTVT.

The gene calls are TRBV7-8 and TRBJ1-2, with D perhaps matching TRBD1 (5 bases). Trimming took 5 bases from V and 8 from J, leaving 18 bases between them. This CDR3 region has 14 residues. Germline V gene lookup returns CDR1 SGHVS and CDR2 FQNEAQ. CDR3 nucleotides: TGTGCCAGCAGCCTCCGTGGGGGGTCGCCGGGCTACACCTTC. Residues: CASSLRGGSPGYTF.

This clonotype occurred a few times. This chain joins TRBV4-1 and TRBJ2-3; the D call may be TRBD1 or TRBD2 (6 bases each). CDR3 size: 16 residues. The V and J ends lost 0 bases and 0 bases respectively, with 10 bases between them. Per the germline V gene, CDR1 is MGHRA and CDR2 is YSYEKL. CDR3 bases: TGCGCCAGCAGCCAAGAGGGGGGCCCTAGCACAGATACGCAGTATTTT. It is translated as CASSQEGGPSTDTQYF.

The chain has TRBV6-5 and TRBJ2-3; D remains unclear. Germline loops: CDR1 MNHEY, CDR2 SVGAGI. The CDR3 is made up of 14 amino acids. The ends were cut back, 5 bases at V and 4 bases at J, with 13 bases in the middle. CDR3 protein: CASSPFQDPDTQYF. The DNA for the CDR3 is TGTGCCAGCAGTCCCTTTCAGGATCCAGATACGCAGTATTTT.

This clonotype was detected a few times. V usage is TRBV6-5 and J usage is TRBJ2-5; possible D gene TRBD2, 7 bases. CDR1 and CDR2 (germline): MNHEY, SVGAGI. Trimming removed 5 bases at V and 1 base at J, with 17 bases between. The CDR3 contains 16 residues. The DNA of the CDR3 is TGTGCCAGCAGTCCCTGGGAGGGGGGGATCCAAGAGACCCAGTACTTC. It translates to CASSPWEGGIQETQYF.

This clonotype turned up a few times. The chain uses TRBV5-4 and TRBJ2-3, with 9 bases identical to TRBD2. There are 15 residues in the CDR3. The germline CDR1 and CDR2 sequences are SGHNT and YYREEE (reference sequence). J lost 5 bases, V lost 4 bases, and 8 bases had no gene match. This CDR3 reads CASSGTSPGGDTQYF. CDR3 nucleotide sequence: TGTGCCAGCAGCGGGACTAGCCCAGGGGGAGATACGCAGTATTTT. Supplemented by reference TRBV5-4 and TRBJ2-3, the full variable domain reads ETGVTQSPTHLIKTRGQQVTLRCSSQSGHNTVSWYQQALGQGPQFIFQYYREEENGRGNFPPRFSGLQFPNYSSELNVNALELDDSALYLCASSGTSPGGDTQYFGPGTRLTVL.

This clonotype has just a few counts. For the CDR3, the DNA is TGTGCCAGCAGCTTTGAGGCCAGGAGGGAGCAGTTCTTC. Amino acid sequence: CASSFEARREQFF. The V gene is TRBV5-6, the J gene TRBJ2-1; tentatively, D is TRBD2 (5 bases). The ends were cut back, 2 bases at V and 10 bases at J, with 13 bases in the middle. The CDR3 is 13 residues long. Germline values: CDR1 SGHDT, CDR2 YYEEEE. Full variable domain (missing parts from reference TRBV5-6 and TRBJ2-1): DAGVTQSPTHLIKTRGQQVTLRCSPKSGHDTVSWYQQALGQGPQFIFQYYEEEERQRGNFPDRFSGHQFPNYSSELNVNALLLGDSALYLCASSFEARREQFFGPGTRLTVL.

The J gene is TRBJ2-7, the V gene TRBV6-1; 9 positions agree with TRBD2. Germline V gene data show CDR1 as MNHNS and CDR2 as SASEGT. The CDR3 length is 15 residues. Losses at the gene ends were 6 bases for V and 5 bases for J; bases not matched to a gene: 11. CDR3 DNA sequence: TGTGCCAGCAGGACGGCGGGGGGGCCTCACCACGAGCAGTACTTC. As protein: CASRTAGGPHHEQYF.

The chain links TRBV4-3 to TRBJ1-1, with D perhaps TRBD1 (6 bases). Trimming took 1 base from V and 6 from J, leaving 21 bases between them. Germline V gene sequence: CDR1 LGHNA, CDR2 YSLEER. The CDR3 length is 17 residues. For the CDR3, the DNA is TGCGCCAGCAGCCAAGGCTCCCTTTTACAGGGTCTGCCTGAAGCTTTCTTT. As protein: CASSQGSLLQGLPEAFF.

The chain has TRBV4-1 and TRBJ2-3; D gene ambiguous. CDR1 is MGHRA, CDR2 YSYEKL, per germline. The CDR3 extends over 16 amino acids. The V end lost 0 bases, the J end lost 6 bases, and 16 bases lay between the germline ends. Here the CDR3 reads CASSQEFRVRPDTQYF. The CDR3 nucleotides read TGCGCCAGCAGCCAAGAATTTAGGGTCCGTCCGGATACGCAGTATTTT.

This clonotype was recorded a few times. The gene calls are TRBV6-2 or TRBV6-3 and TRBJ2-7, with D uncertain. The length of the CDR3 is 16 residues. V lost 0 bases to trimming and J lost 0 bases, with 12 bases between them. Germline loops: CDR1 MNHEY, CDR2 SVGEGT. CDR3 in DNA: TGTGCCAGCAGTTACTCGCTGTCGTCAAGCTCCTACGAGCAGTACGTC. The encoded protein is CASSYSLSSSSYEQYV.

The chain employs TRBV29-1 and TRBJ2-7, with no clear D. Germline V gene lookup returns CDR1 SQVTM and CDR2 ANQGSEA. The V end was cut by 3 bases, the J end by 7 bases, with 7 bases between. The CDR3 loop spans 10 amino acids. CDR3 DNA sequence: TGCAGCGTTGAGAAGGGAGAGCAGTACTTC. Its translation is CSVEKGEQYF.

This chain joins TRBV9 and TRBJ2-7, with 11 positions matching TRBD1. V trimming: 3 bases; J trimming: 3 bases; junction bases outside the gene matches: 5. CDR1 is SGDLS, CDR2 YYNGEE, per germline. This CDR3 has 15 amino acids. The CDR3 region is CASSASGTGGYEQYF. For the CDR3, the DNA is TGTGCCAGCAGCGCCTCCGGGACAGGGGGCTACGAGCAGTACTTC.

This clonotype appeared a few times. The chain joins TRBV12-3 or TRBV12-4 to TRBJ1-1; D gene ambiguous. The V end lost 5 bases, the J end lost 1 base, and 14 bases lay between the germline ends. This CDR3 is built from 15 residues. The DNA for the CDR3 is TGTGCCAGCAGTCTCGTGATTGGGGAGAACACTGAAGCTTTCTTT. Translation: CASSLVIGENTEAFF.

This clonotype came up a few times. This rearrangement joins TRBV6-2 or TRBV6-3 to TRBJ2-7, with D maybe TRBD1 (5 bases). The V end was cut by 2 bases, the J end by 2 bases, with 10 bases between. The germline V gene encodes CDR1 MNHEY and CDR2 SVGEGT. CDR3 length equals 14 residues. The CDR3 loop is CASSYGSTAYEQYV. The CDR3 DNA sequence: TGTGCCAGCAGTTACGGGTCGACAGCCTACGAGCAGTACGTC.

The table lists this clonotype with a few counts. V usage is TRBV29-1 and J usage is TRBJ2-1, with 9 bases matching TRBD2. In germline, CDR1 is SQVTM, CDR2 ANQGSEA. The CDR3 length is 15 residues. V dropped 4 bases and J dropped 6; count of bases not matched to a gene: 10. CDR3 residues: CSVVSRGGLSNEQFF. The DNA of the CDR3 is TGCAGCGTTGTATCGCGGGGGGGCCTAAGCAATGAGCAGTTCTTC.

This clonotype was counted only a few times. The chain joins TRBV12-3 or TRBV12-4 to TRBJ2-5; maybe TRBD1 (5 bases). This CDR3 is 14 amino acids long. V dropped 3 bases and J dropped 2 bases, with 10 bases sitting between them. For the CDR3, the DNA is TGTGCCAGCAGTTTTCCCACAGGACAAGAGACCCAGTACTTC. This sequence encodes CASSFPTGQETQYF.

V is TRBV5-1 and J is TRBJ2-1; 8 positions agree with TRBD2. This CDR3 is 15 amino acids long. The V and J ends lost 3 bases and 7 bases, in that order; junction bases with no gene match: 9. Germline CDR1 reads SGHRS; CDR2 reads YFSETQ. CDR3 sequence reads: CASSYERGPNNEQFF. Written as DNA, the CDR3 is TGCGCCAGCAGCTACGAGCGGGGGCCCAATAATGAGCAGTTCTTC.

The CDR3 nucleotides are TGTGCCAGCAGCCTTCTAGCGGGGGCCCATAGGGGGGAGACCCAGTACTTC. It yields the protein CASSLLAGAHRGETQYF. The chain employs TRBV7-2 and TRBJ2-5; 10 bases line up with TRBD2. The ends lost 5 bases at V and 5 bases at J; junction bases unmatched: 14. This CDR3 has 17 amino acids. CDR1 and CDR2 (germline): SGHTA, FQGNSA.

The V and J genes are TRBV20-1 and TRBJ2-7, with TRBD2 identical over 7 bases. This CDR3 has 16 residues. Germline V lookup: CDR1 DFQATT, CDR2 SNEGSKA (reference sequence). V dropped 1 base and J dropped 5; count of bases not matched to a gene: 14. The chain's CDR3 is CSARGLASGVFNEQYF. The DNA of the CDR3 is TGCAGTGCTAGAGGTTTGGCGAGCGGGGTTTTCAACGAGCAGTACTTC.

This clonotype was seen a few times. The chain combines TRBV5-1 with TRBJ1-2; D perhaps matches TRBD1 (6 bases). CDR1 SGHRS and CDR2 YFSETQ come from the germline V gene. CDR3 length: 15 residues. Trimming removed 7 bases from V and 3 bases from J, with 19 bases in between. The CDR3 DNA sequence: TGCGCCAGCGGAGAAACGGGGGCGCTTGACTATGGCTACACCTTC. This codes for CASGETGALDYGYTF.

This chain joins TRBV12-5 and TRBJ2-7; D is tentatively TRBD1 or TRBD2 (5 bases each). The CDR3 covers 15 residues. V gave up 4 bases and J gave up 0 bases, with 13 bases separating them. The germline V gene encodes CDR1 LGHNT and CDR2 FRNRAP. The CDR3 nucleotides are TGTGCTAGTGGTTCCCCCGGGGCGAGCTCCTACGAGCAGTACTTC. Encoded protein: CASGSPGASSYEQYF. The full variable domain, its missing parts supplied by reference TRBV12-5 and TRBJ2-7, is DARVTQTPRHKVTEMGQEVTMRCQPILGHNTVFWYRQTMMQGLELLAYFRNRAPLDDSGMPKDRFSAEMPDATLATLKIQPSEPRDSAVYFCASGSPGASSYEQYFGPGTRLTVT.

This clonotype occurred a few times. The V call is TRBV4-2, the J call TRBJ2-3; tentative D call: TRBD2 (5 bases). CDR3 length: 16 amino acids. Per germline, CDR1 LGHNA and CDR2 YNFKEQ. V dropped 5 bases and J dropped 4 bases, with 19 bases sitting between them. The CDR3 bases are TGTGCCAGCAGCGAGACTTGGGGAGTGGGTGCAGATACGCAGTATTTT. This sequence encodes CASSETWGVGADTQYF.